Listed here is a single TCR beta chain. Sequencing used immunoSEQ multiplex PCR; TCRdb keeps in-frame clones, though not all of them. Of roughly 200,000 clones in the sample, nearly 90% were seen once. V lost 4 bases and J lost 0; bases outside the gene matches: 1. CDR1 and CDR2 from the germline V gene are ENHRY and SYGVKD. The CDR3 has 14 amino acids. The data originate from a study of blood T cell repertoires in COVID-19. At the level of the study: Acute and convalescent COVID-19 specimens originated in the United States, Italy and Spain.

The source is a man in his 60s with active or convalescent COVID-19. V and J are TRBV10-3 and TRBJ1-2; TRBD1 aligns across 8 bases. The sequencing input was peripheral blood. The CDR3 bases are TGTGCCATCAGTGGACAGGGGACTAACTATGGCTACACCTTC. It is translated as CAISGQGTNYGYTF.